This TCR beta chain was found in a study of CD8+CD57+ T cells in acquired aplastic anemia (dated by TCRdb to 2017 to 2018). With regard to the full study: On average, sorted CD4+ and CD8+ cells yielded roughly 3.4 ug of extracted DNA, with a range of about 0.17 to 27.4 ug. CD8+CD57+ expansion was defined as a frequency above the mean frequency observed in healthy subjects.

TCR beta VDJ combination and CDR3 sequence profiling used genomic DNA as the template. An Illumina HiSeq 2000 was used for TCR repertoire sequencing. The study's own analysis went as follows. Repertoires were assessed using TRBV/TRBJ rearrangement plots, CDR3 size and DJ length profiles, and Simpson's diversity index. Whichever DNA sequence was most abundant in the deep sequencing data was defined as the immunodominant clone. CDR3 amino acid sequences were checked for sharing between subjects and were compared against published repertoires and the VDJdb database. TCRdb cleaned the public reads at Q25 with fastp, built clones with MiXCR and kept in-frame beta chains. Here each entry gathers all rows of one CDR3 protein and keeps the most common genes and DNA. The V and J calls were determined by TCRdb, not by the authors. Here the sample has around 200,000 distinct CDR3 sequences; roughly half occur a single time. The ten top clones hold 9.7% of the sample.

Results the study describes overall, beyond this receptor: Some 27 CD8+ CDR3 sequences were found in both patients and controls but appeared to be highly expressed in patients and within the immunodominant clones of the patients. CD8+ Simpson's diversity did not differ significantly between patients and healthy controls (P=0.060).

There are 13 amino acids in the CDR3, from cysteine to phenylalanine inclusive. Of all the DNA, just the CDR3 is kept, 39 bases in frame from base 1. CDR1 DFQATT and CDR2 SNEGSKA are derived from the germline V gene (reference sequence). Flow cytometry had shown CD8+CD57+ cell expansion in the patients selected for sequencing. Severe acquired aplastic anemia was diagnosed in all patients according to International Study of Aplastic Anemia and Agranulocytosis and Camitta criteria. Patients had received no therapy at the time of blood sampling. In this study, sorted CD4+ and CD8+ T cells from the blood of healthy subjects and of severe aplastic anemia patients had their TCR repertoires deep-sequenced. Patients were enrolled under clinicaltrials.gov protocols 00001620, 01623167, 00001397, 00071045, 00081523 and 00961064 in the USA. Ficoll-Paque density gradient centrifugation was used to isolate peripheral blood mononuclear cells. CD4+ and CD8+ T cells were sorted by FACS or magnetic beads before DNA extraction.

This clonotype came up many times. Its antigen remains undetermined. Relative to the germline gene, one junction end is altered; a read error may explain this. This clonotype originated in a human donor with aplastic anemia. The chain is assembled from TRBV20-1 and TRBJ1-4, with no confident D gene call. Material: sorted CD4+, CD8+, or CD8+CD57+ T cells (not recorded which) from PBMCs. DNA sequence: TGCAGTGTTAGAACGGGGACTAATGAAAAACTGTTTTTT. Translated, this gives CSVRTGTNEKLFF.